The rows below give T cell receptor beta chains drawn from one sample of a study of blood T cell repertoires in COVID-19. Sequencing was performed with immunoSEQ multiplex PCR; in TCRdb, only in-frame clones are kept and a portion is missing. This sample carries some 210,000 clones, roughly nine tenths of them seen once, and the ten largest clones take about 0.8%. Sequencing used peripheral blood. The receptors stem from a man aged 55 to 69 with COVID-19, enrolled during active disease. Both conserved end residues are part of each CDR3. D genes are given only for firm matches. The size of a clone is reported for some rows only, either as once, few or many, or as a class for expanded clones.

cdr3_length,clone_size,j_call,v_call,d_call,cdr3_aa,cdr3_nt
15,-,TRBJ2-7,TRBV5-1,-,CASSSGDPIRDEQYF,TGCGCCAGCAGCTCGGGGGACCCGATTCGGGACGAGCAGTACTTC
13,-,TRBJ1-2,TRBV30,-,CAWSVSRSYGYTF,TGTGCCTGGAGTGTATCTAGGTCCTATGGCTACACCTTC
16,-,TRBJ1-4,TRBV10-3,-,CAISERGSTTNEKLFF,TGTGCCATCAGTGAGCGGGGGTCGACAACTAATGAAAAACTGTTTTTT
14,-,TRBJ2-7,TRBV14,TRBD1,CASSRTGRSYEQYF,TGTGCCAGCAGCCGGACAGGGAGGTCCTACGAGCAGTACTTC
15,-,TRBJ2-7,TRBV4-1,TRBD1,CASSQGQGPMDEQYF,TGCGCCAGCAGCCAAGGACAGGGGCCCATGGACGAGCAGTACTTC
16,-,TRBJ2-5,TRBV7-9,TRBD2,CASSPAGTSGGETQYF,TGTGCCAGCAGCCCAGCCGGGACTAGCGGGGGGGAGACCCAGTACTTC
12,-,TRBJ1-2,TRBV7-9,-,CASTDINYGYTF,TGTGCCAGCACCGACATTAACTATGGCTACACCTTC
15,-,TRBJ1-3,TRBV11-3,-,CASSLSGGSGNTIYF,TGTGCCAGCAGCTTATCCGGTGGCTCTGGAAACACCATATATTTT
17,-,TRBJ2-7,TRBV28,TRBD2,CASTPTSGRERSYEQYF,TGTGCCAGCACCCCGACTAGCGGGAGGGAGAGGTCCTACGAGCAGTACTTC
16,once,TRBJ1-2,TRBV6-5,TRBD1,CASSYSDRGLTYGYTF,TGTGCCAGCAGTTACTCGGACAGGGGACTTACCTATGGCTACACCTTC
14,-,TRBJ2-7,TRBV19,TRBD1,CASRKTGGPNEQYF,TGTGCCAGTAGGAAGACAGGGGGTCCCAACGAGCAGTACTTC
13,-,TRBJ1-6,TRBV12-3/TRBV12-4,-,CASSTGSGSPLHF,TGTGCCAGCTCAACGGGGTCCGGCTCACCCCTCCACTTT
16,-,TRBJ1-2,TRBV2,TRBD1,CASRQVGTGIMGGYTF,TGTGCCAGCAGACAAGTAGGGACAGGAATTATGGGGGGCTACACCTTC
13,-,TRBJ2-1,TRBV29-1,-,CSVTQTRSNEQFF,TGCAGCGTGACTCAGACTAGATCCAATGAGCAGTTCTTC
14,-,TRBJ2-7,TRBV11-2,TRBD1,CASSLGTASYEQYF,TGTGCCAGCAGCCTAGGGACAGCCTCCTACGAGCAGTACTTC
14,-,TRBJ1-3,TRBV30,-,CAWSVGGQGNTIYF,TGTGCCTGGAGTGTAGGTGGACAAGGAAACACCATATATTTT
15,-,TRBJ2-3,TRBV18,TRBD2,CASSPAGGQVDTQYF,TGTGCCAGCTCACCCGCGGGAGGGCAAGTAGATACGCAGTATTTT
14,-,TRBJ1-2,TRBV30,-,CAWSVLEGGYGYTF,TGTGCCTGGAGTGTATTGGAGGGCGGCTATGGCTACACCTTC
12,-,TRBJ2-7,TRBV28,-,CASSLTGYEQYF,TGTGCCAGCAGTTTAACTGGCTACGAGCAGTACTTC
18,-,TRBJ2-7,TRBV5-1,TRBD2,CASSDPLAGGPSSYEQYF,TGCGCCAGCAGCGACCCTCTAGCGGGGGGCCCCAGCTCCTACGAGCAGTACTTC
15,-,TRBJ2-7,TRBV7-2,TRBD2,CASSQGSGGLYEQYF,TGTGCCAGCAGCCAGGGTTCGGGGGGGCTGTACGAGCAGTACTTC
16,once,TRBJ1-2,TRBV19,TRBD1,CASSIKPMTGNYGYTF,TGTGCCAGTAGTATCAAACCAATGACAGGGAACTATGGCTACACCTTC
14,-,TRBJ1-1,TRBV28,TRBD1,CASSPDRVNTEAFF,TGTGCCAGCAGTCCGGACAGGGTTAACACTGAAGCTTTCTTT
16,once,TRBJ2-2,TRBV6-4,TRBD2,CASGPFAGGVTGELFF,TGTGCCAGCGGACCATTTGCGGGAGGGGTTACCGGGGAGCTGTTTTTT
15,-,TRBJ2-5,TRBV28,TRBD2,CASTARGGYQETQYF,TGTGCCAGCACCGCGCGGGGGGGGTACCAAGAGACCCAGTACTTC
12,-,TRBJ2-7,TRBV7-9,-,CASSRTRGEQYF,TGTGCCAGCAGCCGAACCAGGGGCGAGCAGTACTTC
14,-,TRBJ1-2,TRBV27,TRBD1,CASSRTGGNYGYTF,TGTGCCAGCAGTCGGACAGGGGGCAACTATGGCTACACCTTC
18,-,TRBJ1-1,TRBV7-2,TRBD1,CASSLARVTGGGWTEAFF,TGTGCCAGCAGCTTAGCGCGGGTCACAGGGGGAGGGTGGACTGAAGCTTTCTTT
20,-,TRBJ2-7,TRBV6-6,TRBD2,CASSLDGLPSGGPSSYEQYF,TGTGCCAGCAGTCTAGACGGCCTCCCTAGCGGGGGGCCAAGCTCCTACGAGCAGTACTTC
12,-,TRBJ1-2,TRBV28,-,CASSLQGLGYTF,TGTGCCAGCAGTTTACAGGGTTTGGGCTACACCTTC
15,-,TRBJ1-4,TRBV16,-,CASSQRGTAGEKLFF,TGTGCCAGCAGCCAACGGGGGACCGCTGGTGAAAAACTGTTTTTT
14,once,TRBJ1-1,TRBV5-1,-,CASSSQDRNTEAFF,TGCGCCAGCAGCTCACAGGATAGGAACACTGAAGCTTTCTTT
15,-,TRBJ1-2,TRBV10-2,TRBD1,CASRGGTGDEYGYTF,TGCGCCAGCAGGGGTGGGACAGGGGACGAGTATGGCTACACCTTC
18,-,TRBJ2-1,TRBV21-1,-,CASSNRTSGKSSYNEQFF,TGTGCCAGCAGCAACCGGACTAGCGGGAAGAGCTCCTACAATGAGCAGTTCTTC
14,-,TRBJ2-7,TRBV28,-,CASKAAGNRNEQYF,TGTGCCAGCAAAGCGGCGGGGAATCGAAACGAGCAGTACTTC
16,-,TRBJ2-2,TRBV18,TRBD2,CASSPTTSGRAGELFF,TGTGCCAGCTCACCTACGACTAGCGGGAGGGCCGGAGAGCTGTTTTTT
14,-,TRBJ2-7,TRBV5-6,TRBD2,CASSPTSGSYEQYF,TGTGCCAGCAGCCCGACTAGCGGGTCCTACGAGCAGTACTTC
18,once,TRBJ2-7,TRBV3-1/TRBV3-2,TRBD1,CASSAHRGRAARSSEQYF,TGTGCCAGCAGCGCCCACAGGGGGCGGGCGGCAAGAAGCTCTGAGCAGTACTTC
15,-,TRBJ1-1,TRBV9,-,CASSAHLTLNTEAFF,TGTGCCAGCAGCGCACACCTTACACTGAACACTGAAGCTTTCTTT
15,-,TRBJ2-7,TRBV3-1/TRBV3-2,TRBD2,CASSQDGLAGAEQYF,TGTGCCAGCAGCCAAGATGGACTAGCGGGGGCCGAGCAGTACTTC
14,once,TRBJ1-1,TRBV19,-,CASSMTVTLSRAFF,TGTGCCAGTAGTATGACAGTTACCCTGAGTCGAGCTTTCTTT
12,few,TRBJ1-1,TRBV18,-,CASSPLNTEAFF,TGTGCCAGCTCCCCGTTGAACACTGAAGCTTTCTTT
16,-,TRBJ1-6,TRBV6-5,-,CASSYQGSSYNSPLHF,TGTGCCAGCAGTTATCAGGGGAGCTCCTATAATTCACCCCTCCACTTT
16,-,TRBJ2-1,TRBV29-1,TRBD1,CSVKNGQGPIYNEQFF,TGCAGCGTTAAAAATGGACAGGGGCCCATCTACAATGAGCAGTTCTTC
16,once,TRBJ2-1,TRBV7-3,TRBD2,CASSLVGLAIYNEQFF,TGTGCCAGCAGCTTAGTGGGACTAGCGATTTACAATGAGCAGTTCTTC
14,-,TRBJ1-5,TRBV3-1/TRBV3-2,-,CASSQEGGRQPQHF,TGTGCCAGCAGCCAAGAAGGGGGAAGACAGCCCCAGCATTTT
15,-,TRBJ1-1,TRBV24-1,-,CATSGDGDSNTEAFF,TGTGCCACCAGTGGCGATGGCGACAGTAACACTGAAGCTTTCTTT
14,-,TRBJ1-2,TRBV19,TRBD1,CASSQDRDLYGYTF,TGTGCCAGTAGTCAGGACAGGGATCTCTATGGCTACACCTTC
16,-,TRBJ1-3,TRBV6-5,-,CASSFDPGNSGNTIYF,TGTGCCAGCAGTTTTGACCCGGGAAACTCTGGAAACACCATATATTTT
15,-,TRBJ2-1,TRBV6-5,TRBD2,CASRKGLAGDFEQFF,TGTGCCAGCAGGAAAGGACTAGCGGGGGATTTTGAGCAGTTCTTC